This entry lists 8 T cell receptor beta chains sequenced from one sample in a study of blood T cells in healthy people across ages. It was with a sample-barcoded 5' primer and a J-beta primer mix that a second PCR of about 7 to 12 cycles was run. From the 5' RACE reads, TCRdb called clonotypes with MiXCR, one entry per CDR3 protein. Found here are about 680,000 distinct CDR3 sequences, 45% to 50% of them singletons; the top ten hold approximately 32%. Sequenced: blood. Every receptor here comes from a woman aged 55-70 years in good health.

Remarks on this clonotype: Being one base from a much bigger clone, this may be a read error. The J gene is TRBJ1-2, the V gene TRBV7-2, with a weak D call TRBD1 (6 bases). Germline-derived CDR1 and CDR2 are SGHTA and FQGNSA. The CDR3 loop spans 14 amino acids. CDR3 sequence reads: CAGRPDRSNYGYTF. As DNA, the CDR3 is TGTGCCGGCAGACCCGACAGGAGTAACTATGGCTACACCTTC.

The CDR3 DNA sequence: TGTGCCAGCAGCTTAGTCGGGGAACAGGTTTGGGCTTTCTTT. This translates into CASSLVGEQVWAFF. V is TRBV7-2 and J is TRBJ1-1; D may be TRBD1 (5 bases). This CDR3 has 14 amino acids. The germline V and J ends were trimmed by 1 base and 11 bases, with 17 bases remaining between them. CDR1 is SGHTA, CDR2 FQGNSA, per germline.

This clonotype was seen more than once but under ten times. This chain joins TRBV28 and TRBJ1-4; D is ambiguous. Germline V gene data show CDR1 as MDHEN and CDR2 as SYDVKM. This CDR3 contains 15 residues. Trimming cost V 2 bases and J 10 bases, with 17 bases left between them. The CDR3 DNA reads TGTGCCAGCAGTTTACCTACCGCGCAGCGTGGAAAACTGTTTTTT. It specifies CASSLPTAQRGKLFF.

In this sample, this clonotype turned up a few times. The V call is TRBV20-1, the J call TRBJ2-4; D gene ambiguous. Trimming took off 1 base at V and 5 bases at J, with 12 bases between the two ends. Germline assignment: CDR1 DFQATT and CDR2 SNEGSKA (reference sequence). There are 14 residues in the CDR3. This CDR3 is CSARAPITQNIQYF. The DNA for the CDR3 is TGCAGTGCTAGAGCCCCAATTACCCAAAACATTCAGTACTTC.

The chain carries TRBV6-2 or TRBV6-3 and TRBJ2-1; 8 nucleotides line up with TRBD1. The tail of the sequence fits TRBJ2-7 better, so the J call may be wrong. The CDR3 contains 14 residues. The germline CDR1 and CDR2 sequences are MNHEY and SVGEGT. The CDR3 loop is CASRLWTGSYEQYF. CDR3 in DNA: TGTGCCAGCAGACTCTGGACAGGGTCCTACGAGCAGTACTTC.

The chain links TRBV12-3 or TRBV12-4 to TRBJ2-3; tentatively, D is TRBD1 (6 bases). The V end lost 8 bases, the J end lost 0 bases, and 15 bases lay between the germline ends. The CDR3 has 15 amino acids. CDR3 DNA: TGTGCCAGCCCACCGGACAGCACTAGCACAGATACGCAGTATTTT. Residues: CASPPDSTSTDTQYF.

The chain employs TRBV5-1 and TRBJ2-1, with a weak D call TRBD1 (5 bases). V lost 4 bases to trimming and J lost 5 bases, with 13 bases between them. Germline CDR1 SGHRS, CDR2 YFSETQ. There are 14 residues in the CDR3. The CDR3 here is CASSPDSNHNEQFF. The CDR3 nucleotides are TGCGCCAGCAGCCCTGACAGTAACCACAATGAGCAGTTCTTC.

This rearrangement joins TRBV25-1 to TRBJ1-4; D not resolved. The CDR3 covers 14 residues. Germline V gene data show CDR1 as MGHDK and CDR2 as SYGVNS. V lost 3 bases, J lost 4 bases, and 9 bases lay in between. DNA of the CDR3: TGTGCCAGCAGTGATTGGGCCGTTAATGAAAAACTGTTTTTT. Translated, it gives CASSDWAVNEKLFF.